This paragraph reports one TCR beta chain. The length of the CDR3 is 17 residues. With V trimmed by 1 base and J by 2 bases, 10 bases remained unmatched. The V gene's germline CDR1 is SGHDN and CDR2 FVKESK. This sample was included in a study of blood T cell repertoires in COVID-19. Study overall: Sites in the United States, Italy and Spain provided acute and convalescent COVID-19 samples.

Only in-frame clones appear in the TCRdb table, and some are missing; sequencing was by immunoSEQ multiplex PCR. The data contain over 70,000 clones, approximately 80% of them singletons. V usage is TRBV14 and J usage is TRBJ1-1, with TRBD1 matching over 7 bases. Sequenced: peripheral blood. The TCR originated in a man between 25 and 39 years old with COVID-19, enrolled during active disease. The CDR3 loop is CASSQVRGRGLNTEAFF. CDR3 coding DNA: TGTGCCAGCAGCCAAGTAAGGGGGCGCGGACTAAACACTGAAGCTTTCTTT.